What follows describes a single TCR beta chain. What it binds is not known. The data were taken from a study of cytomegalovirus exposure and HLA in healthy donors. Looking at the study overall: An early data release held tens of millions of unique TCRs from HLA-typed donors.

CDR3 length equals 16 residues. CDR1 and CDR2 from the germline V gene are SGHDT and YYEEEE. V was pared by 4 bases and J by 5 bases, with 11 bases of the junction left unmatched. The PCR made use of 60 Vbeta and 13 Jbeta primers. Measured with immunoSEQ multiplex PCR; TCRdb has only the in-frame clones, and not every one. Across under 200,000 clones, the top ten clones capture roughly 1.9% of the sample. General study findings and limits: Overall, 164 TCR beta chains were annotated as cytomegalovirus-associated. CMV serostatus was the sole immune exposure data available.

Sequencing was done on a sample of PBMCs. The TCR was taken from a man under 40 in good health and CMV-seronegative. This sequence joins TRBV5-6 and TRBJ1-2; 10 bases map to TRBD1. The CDR3 reads CASSAGTGASRYGYTF. The CDR3, as DNA: TGTGCCAGCAGCGCCGGGACAGGGGCGTCACGGTATGGCTACACCTTC. Full variable domain (outside the CDR3, taken from reference TRBV5-6 and TRBJ1-2): DAGVTQSPTHLIKTRGQQVTLRCSPKSGHDTVSWYQQALGQGPQFIFQYYEEEERQRGNFPDRFSGHQFPNYSSELNVNALLLGDSALYLCASSAGTGASRYGYTFGSGTRLTVV.